This T cell receptor (beta chain) was retrieved from a study of blood T cell repertoires in COVID-19. Study information: Specimens from acute and convalescent COVID-19 originated in the United States, Italy and Spain. T cells, B-cell-depleted T cells, or PBMCs supplied cDNA or gDNA.

This CDR3 contains 13 residues. CDR1 GTSNPN and CDR2 SVGIG come from the germline V gene (reference sequence). The J segment lost 12 bases and the V segment lost 2 bases, leaving 8 bases of the junction unmatched. Authors' data handling: Counts of nucleated cells, estimated from reference gene primer amplification, were obtained. Assay: immunoSEQ multiplex PCR; the TCRdb copy retains only in-frame clones and omits some. Clonal size and the V and J genes are those of that table, whereas D and trimming came from the DNA. The repertoire holds under 200,000 clones, with around 79% as singletons. While infection was still active, Seattle patients were enrolled and then followed longitudinally.

Sequencing used peripheral blood. The rearrangement links TRBV30 to TRBJ1-1, with 11 bases lining up with TRBD1. This sequence originates from a woman aged 40 to 49 with COVID-19, enrolled during active disease. The CDR3 DNA reads TGTGCCTGGAGTCGGGGGACAGGGGGAAAAACTTTCTTT. It yields the protein CAWSRGTGGKTFF.